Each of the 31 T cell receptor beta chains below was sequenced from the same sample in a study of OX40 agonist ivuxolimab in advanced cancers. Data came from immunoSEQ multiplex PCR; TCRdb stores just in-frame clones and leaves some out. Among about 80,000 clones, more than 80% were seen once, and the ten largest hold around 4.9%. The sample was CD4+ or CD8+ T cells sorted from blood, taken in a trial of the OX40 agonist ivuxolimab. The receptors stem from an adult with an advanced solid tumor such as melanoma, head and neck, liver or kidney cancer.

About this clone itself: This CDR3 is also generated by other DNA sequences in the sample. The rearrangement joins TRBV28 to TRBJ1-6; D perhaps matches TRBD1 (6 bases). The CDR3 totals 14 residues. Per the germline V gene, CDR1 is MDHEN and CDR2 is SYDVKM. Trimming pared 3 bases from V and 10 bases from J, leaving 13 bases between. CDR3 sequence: CASSFRRGRSPLHF. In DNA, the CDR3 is TGTGCCAGCAGTTTCCGCAGGGGAAGGTCACCCCTCCACTTT.

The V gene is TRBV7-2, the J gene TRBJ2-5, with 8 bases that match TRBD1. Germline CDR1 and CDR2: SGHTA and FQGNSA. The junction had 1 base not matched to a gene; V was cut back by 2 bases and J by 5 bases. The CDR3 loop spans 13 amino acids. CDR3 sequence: CASSLQGAETQYF. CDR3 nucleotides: TGTGCCAGCAGCTTACAGGGGGCTGAGACCCAGTACTTC.

The CDR3 protein is CASSIDRGAQPQHF. The CDR3 nucleotides read TGTGCCAGCAGTATCGACAGGGGGGCTCAGCCCCAGCATTTT. The chain links TRBV6-1 to TRBJ1-5; 9 bases align to TRBD1. The ends lost 5 bases at V and 6 bases at J; junction bases unmatched: 5. The CDR3 has 14 amino acids. Germline CDR1 and CDR2: MNHNS and SASEGT.

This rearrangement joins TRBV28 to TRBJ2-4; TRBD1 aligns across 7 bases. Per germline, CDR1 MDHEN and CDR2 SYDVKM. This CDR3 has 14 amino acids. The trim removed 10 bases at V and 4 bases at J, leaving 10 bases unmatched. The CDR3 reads CATRRDSKKNIQYF. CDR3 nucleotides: TGTGCCACCCGAAGGGACAGTAAGAAAAACATTCAGTACTTC.

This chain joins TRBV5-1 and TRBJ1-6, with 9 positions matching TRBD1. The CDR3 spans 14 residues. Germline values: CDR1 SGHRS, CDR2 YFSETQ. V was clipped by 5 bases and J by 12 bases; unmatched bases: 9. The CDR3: CASSMGQGQRPLHF. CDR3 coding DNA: TGCGCCAGCAGTATGGGACAGGGTCAGCGACCCCTCCACTTT.

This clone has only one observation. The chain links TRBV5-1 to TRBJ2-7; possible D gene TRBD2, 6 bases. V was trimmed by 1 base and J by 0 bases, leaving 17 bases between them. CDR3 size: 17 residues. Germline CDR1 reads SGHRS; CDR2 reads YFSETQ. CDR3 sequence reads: CASSLWGRAGSSYEQYF. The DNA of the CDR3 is TGCGCCAGCAGCTTGTGGGGTCGTGCGGGGAGCTCCTACGAGCAGTACTTC.

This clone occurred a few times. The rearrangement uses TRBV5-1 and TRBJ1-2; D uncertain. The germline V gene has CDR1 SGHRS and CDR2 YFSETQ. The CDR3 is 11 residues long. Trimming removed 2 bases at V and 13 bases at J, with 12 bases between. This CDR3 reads CASSFNLQLTF. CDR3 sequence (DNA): TGCGCCAGCAGCTTTAACCTTCAGCTCACCTTC. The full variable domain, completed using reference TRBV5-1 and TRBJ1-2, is KAGVTQTPRYLIKTRGQQVTLSCSPISGHRSVSWYQQTPGQGLQFLFEYFSETQRNKGNFPGRFSGRQFSNSRSEMNVSTLELGDSALYLCASSFNLQLTFGSGTRLTVV.

CDR3 loop: CARATGTSGRVGRETQYF. CDR3 sequence (DNA): TGTGCCAGGGCAACCGGGACTAGCGGGAGGGTCGGGCGAGAGACCCAGTACTTC. This rearrangement joins TRBV6-4 to TRBJ2-5, with TRBD2 matching over 16 bases. Germline values: CDR1 MRHNA, CDR2 SNTAGT. The ends lost 9 bases at V and 4 bases at J; junction bases unmatched: 14. The CDR3 is 18 residues long.

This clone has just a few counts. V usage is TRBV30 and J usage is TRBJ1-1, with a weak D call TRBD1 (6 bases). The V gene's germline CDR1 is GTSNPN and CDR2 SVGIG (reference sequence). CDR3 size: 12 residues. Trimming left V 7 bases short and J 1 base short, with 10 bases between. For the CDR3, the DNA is TGTGCCTCGGAGGGGGGGAACACTGAAGCTTTCTTT. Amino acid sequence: CASEGGNTEAFF.

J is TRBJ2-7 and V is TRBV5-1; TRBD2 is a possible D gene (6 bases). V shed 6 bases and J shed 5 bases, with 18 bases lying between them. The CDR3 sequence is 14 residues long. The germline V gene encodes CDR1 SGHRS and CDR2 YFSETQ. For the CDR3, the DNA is TGCGCCAGCAACCCCGGGAGACAACGCCACGAGCAGTACTTC. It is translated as CASNPGRQRHEQYF.

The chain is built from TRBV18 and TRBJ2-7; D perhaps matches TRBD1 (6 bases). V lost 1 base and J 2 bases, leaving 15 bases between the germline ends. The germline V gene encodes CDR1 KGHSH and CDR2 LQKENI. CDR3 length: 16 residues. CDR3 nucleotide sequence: TGTGCCAGCTCACCACTTACAGGGTCTGGGGCCTACGAGCAGTACTTC. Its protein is CASSPLTGSGAYEQYF.

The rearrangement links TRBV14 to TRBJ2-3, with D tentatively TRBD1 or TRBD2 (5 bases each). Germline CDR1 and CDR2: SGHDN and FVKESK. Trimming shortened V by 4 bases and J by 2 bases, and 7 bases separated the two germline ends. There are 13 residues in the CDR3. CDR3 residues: CASSRDLTDTQYF. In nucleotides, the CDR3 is TGTGCCAGCAGCCGGGACCTCACAGATACGCAGTATTTT.

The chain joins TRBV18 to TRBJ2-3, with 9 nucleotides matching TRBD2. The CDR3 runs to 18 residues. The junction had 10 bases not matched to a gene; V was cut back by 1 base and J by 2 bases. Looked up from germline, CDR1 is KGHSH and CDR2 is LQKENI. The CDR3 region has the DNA TGTGCCAGCTCACCACTGAGGCCTTTAGCGGGAGTCACAGATACGCAGTATTTT. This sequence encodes CASSPLRPLAGVTDTQYF.

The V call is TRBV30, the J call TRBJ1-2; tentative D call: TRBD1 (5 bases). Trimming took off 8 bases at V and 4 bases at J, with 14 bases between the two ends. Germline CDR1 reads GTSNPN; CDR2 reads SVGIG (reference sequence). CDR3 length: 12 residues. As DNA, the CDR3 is TGTGCCCGGGGACTCTCGGCCTATGGCTACACCTTC. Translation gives CARGLSAYGYTF.

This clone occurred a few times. The CDR3 region is CAHGQGATEAFF. The CDR3 DNA sequence: TGTGCCCACGGGCAGGGGGCGACTGAAGCTTTCTTT. The rearrangement links TRBV10-3 to TRBJ1-1, with 8 nucleotides matching TRBD1. The CDR3 spans 12 residues. Per germline, CDR1 ENHRY and CDR2 SYGVKD. J lost 5 bases, V lost 11 bases, and 7 bases had no gene match.

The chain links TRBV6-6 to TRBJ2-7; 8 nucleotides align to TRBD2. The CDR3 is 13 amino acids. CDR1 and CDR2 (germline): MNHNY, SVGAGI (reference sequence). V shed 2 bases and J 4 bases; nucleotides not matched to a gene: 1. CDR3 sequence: CASSYRGGYEQYF. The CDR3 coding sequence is TGTGCCAGCAGTTACCGGGGGGGGTACGAGCAGTACTTC.

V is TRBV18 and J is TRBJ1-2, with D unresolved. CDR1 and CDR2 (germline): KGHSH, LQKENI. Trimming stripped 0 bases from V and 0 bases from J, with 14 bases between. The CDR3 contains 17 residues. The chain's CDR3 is CASSPPDSTGANYGYTF. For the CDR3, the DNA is TGTGCCAGCTCACCACCGGACTCCACTGGCGCTAACTATGGCTACACCTTC.

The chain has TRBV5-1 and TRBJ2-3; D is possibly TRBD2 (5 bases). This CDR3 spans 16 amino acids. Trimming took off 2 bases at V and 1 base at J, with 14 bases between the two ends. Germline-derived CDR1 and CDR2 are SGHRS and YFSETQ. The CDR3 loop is CASSFNALRGTDTQYF. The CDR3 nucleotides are TGCGCCAGCAGCTTTAACGCTTTGAGGGGCACAGATACGCAGTATTTT.

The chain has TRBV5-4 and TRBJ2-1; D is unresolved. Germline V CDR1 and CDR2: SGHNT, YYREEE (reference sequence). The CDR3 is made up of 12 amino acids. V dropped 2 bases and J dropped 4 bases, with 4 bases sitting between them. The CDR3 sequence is CASSFDYNEQFF. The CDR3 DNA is TGTGCCAGCAGCTTCGATTACAATGAGCAGTTCTTC. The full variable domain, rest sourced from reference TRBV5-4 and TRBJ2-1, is ETGVTQSPTHLIKTRGQQVTLRCSSQSGHNTVSWYQQALGQGPQFIFQYYREEENGRGNFPPRFSGLQFPNYSSELNVNALELDDSALYLCASSFDYNEQFFGPGTRLTVL.

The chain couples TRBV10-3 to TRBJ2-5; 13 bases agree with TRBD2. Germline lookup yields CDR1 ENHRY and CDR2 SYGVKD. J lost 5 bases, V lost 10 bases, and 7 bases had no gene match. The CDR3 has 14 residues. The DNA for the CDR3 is TGTGCCACCGGACTAGCGGGAGAATCGGAGACCCAGTACTTC. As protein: CATGLAGESETQYF.

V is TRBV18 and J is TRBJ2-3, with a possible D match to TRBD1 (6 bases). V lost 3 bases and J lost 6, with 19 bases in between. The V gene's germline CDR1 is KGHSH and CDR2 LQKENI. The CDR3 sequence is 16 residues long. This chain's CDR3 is CASSPQRAGDSDTQYF. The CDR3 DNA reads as TGTGCCAGCTCACCCCAAAGGGCAGGGGATTCCGATACGCAGTATTTT.

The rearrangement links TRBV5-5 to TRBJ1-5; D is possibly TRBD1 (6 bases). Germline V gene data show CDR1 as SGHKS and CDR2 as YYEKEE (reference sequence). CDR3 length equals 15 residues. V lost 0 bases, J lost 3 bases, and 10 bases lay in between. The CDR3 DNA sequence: TGTGCCAGCAGCTTGGTAGGGGGGCACAATCAGCCCCAGCATTTT. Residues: CASSLVGGHNQPQHF.

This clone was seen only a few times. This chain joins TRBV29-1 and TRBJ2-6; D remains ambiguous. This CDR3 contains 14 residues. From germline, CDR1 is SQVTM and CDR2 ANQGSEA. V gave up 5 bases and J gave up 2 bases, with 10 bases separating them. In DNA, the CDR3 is TGCAGCGTTTATTTGGGCGCTGGGGCCAACGTCCTGACTTTC. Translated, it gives CSVYLGAGANVLTF.

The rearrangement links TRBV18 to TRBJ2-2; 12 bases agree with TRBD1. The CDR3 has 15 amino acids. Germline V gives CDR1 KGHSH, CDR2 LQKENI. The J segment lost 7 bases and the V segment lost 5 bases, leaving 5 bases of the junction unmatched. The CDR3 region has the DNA TGTGCCAGCTCATCGGGACAGGGGGCCATCGGGGAGCTGTTTTTT. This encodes CASSSGQGAIGELFF.

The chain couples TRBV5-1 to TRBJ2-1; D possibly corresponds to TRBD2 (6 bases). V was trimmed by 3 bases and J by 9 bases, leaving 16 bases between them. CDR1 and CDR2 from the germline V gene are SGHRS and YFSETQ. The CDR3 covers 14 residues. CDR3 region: CASSWGTWGGEQFF. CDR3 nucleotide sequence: TGCGCCAGCAGCTGGGGGACGTGGGGAGGTGAGCAGTTCTTC. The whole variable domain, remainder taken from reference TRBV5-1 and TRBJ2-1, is KAGVTQTPRYLIKTRGQQVTLSCSPISGHRSVSWYQQTPGQGLQFLFEYFSETQRNKGNFPGRFSGRQFSNSRSEMNVSTLELGDSALYLCASSWGTWGGEQFFGPGTRLTVL.

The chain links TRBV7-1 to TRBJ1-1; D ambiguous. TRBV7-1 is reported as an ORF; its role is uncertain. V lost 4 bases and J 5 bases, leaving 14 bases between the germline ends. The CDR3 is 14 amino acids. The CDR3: CASSLGPARTEAFF. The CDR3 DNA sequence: TGTGCCAGCAGCTTAGGTCCTGCGAGGACTGAAGCTTTCTTT.

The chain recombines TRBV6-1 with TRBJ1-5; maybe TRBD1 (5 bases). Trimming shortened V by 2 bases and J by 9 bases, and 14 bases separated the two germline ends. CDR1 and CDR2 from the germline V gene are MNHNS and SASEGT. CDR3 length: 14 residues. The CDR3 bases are TGTGCCAGCAGTGAAAGGGGACGGTCCATGCCCCAGCATTTT. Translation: CASSERGRSMPQHF.

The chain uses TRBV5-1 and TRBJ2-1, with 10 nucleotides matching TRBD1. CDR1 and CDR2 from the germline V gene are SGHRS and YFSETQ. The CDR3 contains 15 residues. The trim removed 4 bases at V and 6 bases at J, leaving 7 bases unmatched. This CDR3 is CASSPRQGAPNEQFF. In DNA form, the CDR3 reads TGCGCCAGCAGCCCTCGACAGGGGGCCCCCAATGAGCAGTTCTTC.

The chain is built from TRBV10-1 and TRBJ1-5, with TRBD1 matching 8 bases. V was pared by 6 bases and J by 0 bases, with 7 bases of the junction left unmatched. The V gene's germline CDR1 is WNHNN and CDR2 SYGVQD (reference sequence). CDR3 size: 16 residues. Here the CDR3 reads CASRRTGWDSNQPQHF. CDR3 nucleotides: TGCGCCAGCAGACGGACAGGGTGGGATAGCAATCAGCCCCAGCATTTT.

The CDR3 DNA is TGTGCCAGCTCACCCCGCCTCGAGGGAGCGAACACCGGGGAGCTGTTTTTT. Translated, it gives CASSPRLEGANTGELFF. The V call is TRBV18, the J call TRBJ2-2, with D possibly being TRBD2 (5 bases). V gave up 3 bases and J gave up 0 bases, with 14 bases separating them. Germline V gene lookup returns CDR1 KGHSH and CDR2 LQKENI. This CDR3 is built from 17 residues. Supplemented by reference TRBV18 and TRBJ2-2, the full variable domain reads NAGVMQNPRHLVRRRGQEARLRCSPMKGHSHVYWYRQLPEEGLKFMVYLQKENIIDESGMPKERFSAEFPKEGPSILRIQQVVRGDSAAYFCASSPRLEGANTGELFFGEGSRLTVL.

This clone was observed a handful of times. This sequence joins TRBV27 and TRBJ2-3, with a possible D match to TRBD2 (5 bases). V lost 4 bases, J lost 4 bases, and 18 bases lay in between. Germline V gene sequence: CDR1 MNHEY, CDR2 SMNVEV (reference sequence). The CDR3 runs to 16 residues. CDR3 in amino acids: CASSSPLGPGADTQYF. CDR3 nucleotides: TGTGCCAGCAGTTCCCCCTTAGGGCCCGGGGCAGATACGCAGTATTTT.